Reported below is one TCR beta chain. This clone came up a few times. No antigen is known for it. Per-base quality was not reported, and no clone a single base away is much larger than it. Spanning cysteine to phenylalanine, the CDR3 consists of 15 amino acids. The DNA shown is the 45-base CDR3, in frame from base 1. CDR1 MNHEY and CDR2 SMNVEV are derived from the germline V gene (reference sequence). V drops 5 bases and J drops 6 bases, leaving 17 bases in between. Genomic DNA was extracted with the Qiagen DNeasy kit from unsorted PBMCs and from negatively selected CD4+ and CD8+ fractions. TCR beta CDR3 regions were subjected to amplification by immunoSEQ multiplex PCR with primers that anneal to V and J segments. Amplification bias was minimized using a synthetic immune receptor repertoire, and residual bias was removed computationally after sequencing. Per the source publication's procedure: Custom Python scripts were used to quantify repertoire diversity as the Shannon entropy index. Unsorted, CD4+ and CD8+ repertoires were examined separately, except in combined analyses, for which CD4+ and CD8+ sequences were merged in silico. Clonal expansion was defined as a frequency increase of at least 2-fold after treatment compared with C1D1, and clones undetected at baseline were assigned a pseudocount of 0.5. Singleton clones were defined as clones with 0 or 1 copy at C1D1, and non-singleton clones were defined as clones with 2 or more copies. Clones expanded in unsorted samples were labelled as CD4+, CD8+ or unknown by matching protein sequences in sorted samples from the same patient. Wilcoxon tests were applied to paired samples to test diversity changes from C1D1 to C4D1. Held by TCRdb, this immuneACCESS table contains in-frame sequences only and omits some clones. Under half of the omission traces to an unresolved V gene where checked; the cause of the rest is unknown. From that table come the V and J calls and clone size; the DNA was used to work out D and trimming. For this sample there are approximately 7,300 clones; 65% to 85% appear just once. The ten largest clones add up to 30% to 40% of the sample.

The label giving this sample's time point can be read as: cycle 4 day 1 (C4D1), after less than 7 weeks of nivolumab. Every trial patient had relapsed following autologous stem cell transplantation, and prior brentuximab vedotin exposure was what differed among cohorts A, B and C. A Miltenyi CD8+ T cell isolation kit was used for magnetic negative selection to purify CD8+ T cells from thawed PBMCs. The trial cohort comprised more than 55 patients with relapsed/refractory classical Hodgkin lymphoma whose best overall responses were complete response, partial response or progressive disease. Trial patients were treated with single-agent nivolumab in the multi-cohort phase II CheckMate 205 trial. An independent review committee assessed best overall response by applying the 2007 International Working Group response criteria. Trial PBMCs were collected immediately before nivolumab initiation (C1D1) and during therapy at cycle 2 day 1 and cycle 4 day 1. Peripheral blood was collected in 8 mL Vacutainer Cell Preparation Tubes, from which PBMCs were isolated by centrifugation and then cryopreserved. Purified CD4+ and CD8+ fractions were prepared only for cases where an additional PBMC sample was available. Magnetically labelled cells were depleted on LS columns in a quadroMACS separator, and the flow-through was collected as the purified fraction.

The sample originates from a study of PD-1 blockade in classical Hodgkin lymphoma (dated by TCRdb to the early 2020s). Study-level background: Nivolumab dosing was 3 mg/kg intravenously every 2 weeks, continuing until either disease progression or unacceptable toxicity. A peripheral blood immune signature of response to PD-1 blockade in classical Hodgkin lymphoma was defined using TCR beta sequencing and CyTOF. Overall study results and their limits: The study was limited to a single clinical trial cohort, and causes of repertoire differences, possibly disease activity or prior therapy, remained undefined. Baseline TCR diversity was reported to be lower in newly diagnosed patients than in healthy donors and to be lower still in relapsed/refractory patients. A significant rise by C4D1 was seen in CD4+ but not CD8+ TCR diversity (p=0.0027 vs p=0.16), with the rise being most apparent in complete responders (p=0.02). Patients starting nivolumab less than 1 year after ASCT had lower diversity and were excluded from later analyses to avoid confounding by immune reconstitution. Baseline diversity similar to that of newly diagnosed patients was observed in trial patients achieving complete response, whereas significantly lower diversity was observed in partial responders and progressors.

Recombination linked TRBV27 to TRBJ1-5; the D gene is not confidently resolved. The starting material was CD8+ T cells from blood, obtained before the fourth cycle of nivolumab. This TCR derives from a human donor with classical Hodgkin lymphoma. The DNA sequence reads TGTGCCAGCAGTCTCTCCCGGAGGGAGATTCAGCCCCAGCATTTT. Its translation reads: CASSLSRREIQPQHF.